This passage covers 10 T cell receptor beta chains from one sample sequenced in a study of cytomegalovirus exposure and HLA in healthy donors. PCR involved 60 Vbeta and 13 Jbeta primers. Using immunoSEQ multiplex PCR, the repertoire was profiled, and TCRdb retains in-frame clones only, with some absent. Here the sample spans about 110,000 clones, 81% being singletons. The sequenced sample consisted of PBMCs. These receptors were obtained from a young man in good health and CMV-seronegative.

Here the CDR3 reads CASSLGASGIGNEQFF. The CDR3 DNA is TGTGCCAGCAGCTTAGGGGCTAGCGGGATAGGCAATGAGCAGTTCTTC. The chain has TRBV11-2 and TRBJ2-1; TRBD2 aligns across 9 bases. In germline, CDR1 is SGHAT, CDR2 FQNNGV. The CDR3 sequence is 16 residues long. V gave up 1 base and J gave up 6 bases; unmatched junction bases: 7. Looking up the rest from reference TRBV11-2 and TRBJ2-1 gives the full variable domain: EAGVAQSPRYKIIEKRQSVAFWCNPISGHATLYWYQQILGQGPKLLIQFQNNGVVDDSQLPKDRFSAERLKGVDSTLKIQPAKLEDSAVYLCASSLGASGIGNEQFFGPGTRLTVL.

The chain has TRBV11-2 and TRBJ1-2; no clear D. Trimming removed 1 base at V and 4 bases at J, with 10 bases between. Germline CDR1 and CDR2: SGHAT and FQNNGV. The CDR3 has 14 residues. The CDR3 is CASSLVGSAYGYTF. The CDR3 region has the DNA TGTGCCAGCAGCTTAGTGGGCAGTGCCTATGGCTACACCTTC.

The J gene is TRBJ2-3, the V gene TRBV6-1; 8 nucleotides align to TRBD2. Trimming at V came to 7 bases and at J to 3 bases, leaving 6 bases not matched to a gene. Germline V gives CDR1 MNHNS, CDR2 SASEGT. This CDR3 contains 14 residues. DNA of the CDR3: TGTGCCAGCAAGCTGCGGGGGGCGACAGATACGCAGTATTTT. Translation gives CASKLRGATDTQYF.

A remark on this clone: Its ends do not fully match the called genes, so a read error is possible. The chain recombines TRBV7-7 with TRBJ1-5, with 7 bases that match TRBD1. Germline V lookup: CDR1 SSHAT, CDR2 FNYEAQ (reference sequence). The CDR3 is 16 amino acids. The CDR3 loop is CASSLASGTVLRPQHF. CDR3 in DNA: TGTGCTAGCAGCTTAGCATCCGGGACAGTCTTAAGGCCCCAGCATTTT.

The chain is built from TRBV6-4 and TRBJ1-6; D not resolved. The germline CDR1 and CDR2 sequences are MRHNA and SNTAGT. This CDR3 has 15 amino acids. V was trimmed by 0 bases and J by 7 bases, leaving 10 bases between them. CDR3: CASSDSGDNNSPLHF. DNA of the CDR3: TGTGCCAGCAGTGACTCCGGCGACAACAATTCACCCCTCCACTTT.

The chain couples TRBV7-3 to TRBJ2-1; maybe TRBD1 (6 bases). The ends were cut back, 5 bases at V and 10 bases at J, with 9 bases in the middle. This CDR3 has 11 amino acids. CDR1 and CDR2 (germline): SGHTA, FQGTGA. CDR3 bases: TGTGCCAGCAGCGCCGGGACAGAGCAGTTCTTC. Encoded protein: CASSAGTEQFF. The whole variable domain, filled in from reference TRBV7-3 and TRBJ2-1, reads GAGVSQTPSNKVTEKGKYVELRCDPISGHTALYWYRQSLGQGPEFLIYFQGTGAADDSGLPNDRFFAVRPEGSVSTLKIQRTERGDSAVYLCASSAGTEQFFGPGTRLTVL.

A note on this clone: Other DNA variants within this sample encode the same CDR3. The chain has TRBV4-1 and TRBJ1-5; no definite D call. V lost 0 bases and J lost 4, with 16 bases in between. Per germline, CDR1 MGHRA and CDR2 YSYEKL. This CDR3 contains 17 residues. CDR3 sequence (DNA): TGCGCCAGCAGCCAAGATTCGGTTCAACGAGTTAATCAGCCCCAGCATTTT. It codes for CASSQDSVQRVNQPQHF.

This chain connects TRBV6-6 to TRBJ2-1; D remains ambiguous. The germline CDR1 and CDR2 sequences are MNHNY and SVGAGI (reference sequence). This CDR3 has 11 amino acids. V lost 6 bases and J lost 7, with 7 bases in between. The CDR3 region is CASSQYNEQFF. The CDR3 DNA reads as TGTGCCAGCAGCCAGTATAATGAGCAGTTCTTC.

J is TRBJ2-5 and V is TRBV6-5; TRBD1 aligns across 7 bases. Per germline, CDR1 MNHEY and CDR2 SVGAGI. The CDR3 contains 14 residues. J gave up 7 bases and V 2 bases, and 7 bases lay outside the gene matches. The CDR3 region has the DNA TGTGCCAGCAGTTACGACAGGGCGCAGGTGACCCAGTACTTC. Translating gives CASSYDRAQVTQYF.

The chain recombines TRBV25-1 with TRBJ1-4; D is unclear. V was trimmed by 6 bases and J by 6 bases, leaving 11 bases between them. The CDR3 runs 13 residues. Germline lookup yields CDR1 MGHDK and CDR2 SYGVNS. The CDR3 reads CASRAVLYEKLFF. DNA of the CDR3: TGTGCCAGCAGGGCGGTCCTTTATGAAAAACTGTTTTTT.